The source of this TCR beta chain is a study of T cells in Graves' hyperthyroidism and ophthalmopathy. From RNA transcripts, TCR beta CDR3 regions were amplified. Carried out on the TCR CDR3, a first-round RT-PCR used the HTBI primer set. TCRdb analysed the multiplex PCR reads with MiXCR anew, one entry per CDR3 protein. The sample lists under 350,000 distinct CDR3 sequences, about 18% occurring once. Study-wide findings and caveats: Onset of ophthalmopathy came a median 6.5 months after the model predicted it.

Diagnosis relied on clinical symptoms, serum thyroxine and TRAb, thyroid ultrasound and orbital computed tomography. The PBMCs were taken from approximately 11 ml of fresh peripheral blood. Concerning this clonotype: No antigen is known for it. A much larger clone differs by one base, so this may be a read error.

The clonotype originates from a woman aged 45-59 years with Graves' hyperthyroidism. Material: blood.

The CDR3 DNA follows: TGTGCCGGCAGTTACCTGGGGGGCGTTGACGAGCAGTACTTC. Encoded protein: CAGSYLGGVDEQYF. The J gene is TRBJ2-7, the V gene TRBV6-2 or TRBV6-3; the D gene could be TRBD1 or TRBD2 (6 bases each). The germline V gene encodes CDR1 MNHEY and CDR2 SVGEGT. This CDR3 has 14 residues.